Each of the 29 T cell receptor beta chains below was sequenced from the same sample in a study of blood T cell repertoires in COVID-19. The repertoire was sequenced with immunoSEQ multiplex PCR; TCRdb's copy has only in-frame clones and lacks some. The data hold about 11,000 clones, with 75% to 90% observed a single time. Sequencing input: peripheral blood. These receptors all stem from a human donor in a cohort sampled during active COVID-19.

The gene calls are TRBV5-6 and TRBJ1-1; a possible D gene is TRBD1 (6 bases). The V end lost 4 bases, the J end lost 7 bases, and 14 bases lay between the germline ends. Germline lookup yields CDR1 SGHDT and CDR2 YYEEEE. The CDR3 contains 13 residues. For the CDR3, the DNA is TGTGCCAGCAGCACCGGGGACACCCTTGAAGCTTTCTTT. Translating gives CASSTGDTLEAFF.

The chain joins TRBV20-1 to TRBJ2-7; the match to TRBD2 covers 14 bases. The CDR3 consists of 18 residues. Germline loops: CDR1 DFQATT, CDR2 SNEGSKA (reference sequence). Trimming cost V 4 bases and J 3 bases; bases outside gene matches: 14. The CDR3 nucleotides are TGCAGTGCTACTGATTCCGGGACTAGCGGGAGATTCTTCTACGAGCAGTACTTC. Translation: CSATDSGTSGRFFYEQYF.

The V gene is TRBV2, the J gene TRBJ1-1; the D is unclear. The V end was cut by 6 bases, the J end by 1 base, with 15 bases between. The CDR3 is 15 amino acids. In germline, CDR1 is SNHLY, CDR2 FYNNEI. The CDR3 loop reads CASRRGGPPNTEAFF. The CDR3 region has the DNA TGTGCCAGCAGACGAGGAGGGCCTCCGAACACTGAAGCTTTCTTT.

This chain joins TRBV6-5 and TRBJ2-7, with 8 nucleotides matching TRBD1. The CDR3 consists of 14 residues. Losses at the gene ends were 6 bases for V and 2 bases for J; bases not matched to a gene: 6. CDR1 MNHEY and CDR2 SVGAGI come from the germline V gene. The CDR3 nucleotides are TGTGCCAGCAGACAGGGGGGCCCTACCTACGAGCAGTACTTC. Translation gives CASRQGGPTYEQYF.

This chain joins TRBV29-1 and TRBJ2-1; 7 positions match TRBD2. This CDR3 contains 16 residues. Per germline, CDR1 SQVTM and CDR2 ANQGSEA. Trimming cost V 3 bases and J 3 bases; bases outside gene matches: 11. The CDR3: CSVDVARGGIYNEQFF. The CDR3 nucleotides read TGCAGCGTTGACGTTGCCCGGGGAGGGATCTACAATGAGCAGTTCTTC.

This sequence joins TRBV28 and TRBJ2-3; 14 positions match TRBD2. The CDR3 runs to 23 residues. Germline values: CDR1 MDHEN, CDR2 SYDVKM. V trimming: 1 base; J trimming: 1 base; junction bases outside the gene matches: 19. For the CDR3, the DNA is TGTGCCAGCAGTTTATCAGGCCTCGGGGTGACTAGCGGGAGGGAGCTTGGCACAGATACGCAGTATTTT. Residues: CASSLSGLGVTSGRELGTDTQYF.

The chain is built from TRBV5-1 and TRBJ2-7, with D uncertain. The germline CDR1 and CDR2 sequences are SGHRS and YFSETQ. This CDR3 is built from 14 residues. Trimming cost V 3 bases and J 2 bases, with 12 bases left between them. CDR3 in amino acids: CASSSEPPPYEQYF. CDR3 sequence (DNA): TGCGCCAGCAGCTCGGAGCCACCCCCCTACGAGCAGTACTTC.

This clone was recorded once. V is TRBV28 and J is TRBJ1-2; TRBD1 might be the D (5 bases). The V gene lost 4 bases and the J gene lost 6 bases, with 12 bases spanning the gap. The CDR3 sequence is 13 residues long. In germline, CDR1 is MDHEN, CDR2 SYDVKM. DNA for the CDR3: TGTGCCAGCAGTTACGGCACCAGGGATGGCTACACCTTC. This sequence encodes CASSYGTRDGYTF.

V usage is TRBV15 and J usage is TRBJ1-3; 7 bases match TRBD1. V lost 1 base and J lost 3; bases outside the gene matches: 12. The CDR3 has 18 amino acids. The V gene's germline CDR1 is LNHNV and CDR2 YYDKDF (reference sequence). The CDR3 sequence is CATSRAQGGFLFGNTIYF. The CDR3 nucleotides are TGTGCCACCAGCAGAGCTCAAGGGGGCTTTCTCTTTGGAAACACCATATATTTT. Based on the CDR3 plus reference TRBV15 and TRBJ1-3, the full variable domain is DAMVIQNPRYQVTQFGKPVTLSCSQTLNHNVMYWYQQKSSQAPKLLFHYYDKDFNNEADTPDNFQSRRPNTSFCFLDIRSPGLGDTAMYLCATSRAQGGFLFGNTIYFGEGSWLTVV.

J is TRBJ2-5 and V is TRBV9, with D possibly being TRBD1 (6 bases). V was pared by 5 bases and J by 1 base, with 12 bases between. The CDR3 runs to 14 residues. Germline loops: CDR1 SGDLS, CDR2 YYNGEE. CDR3 sequence reads: CASRLRGSQETQYF. In DNA, the CDR3 is TGTGCCAGCAGGCTCAGGGGAAGCCAAGAGACCCAGTACTTC.

V and J are TRBV7-9 and TRBJ2-5; 9 bases map to TRBD1. J gave up 4 bases and V 5 bases, and 5 bases lay outside the gene matches. CDR1 and CDR2 from the germline V gene are SEHNR and FQNEAQ (reference sequence). This CDR3 comprises 14 residues. The CDR3 region has the DNA TGTGCCAGCAGCGGAGGACAGGGGAGAGAGACCCAGTACTTC. This codes for CASSGGQGRETQYF.

The V call is TRBV30, the J call TRBJ1-5; 9 bases fit TRBD1. After removal of 2 bases from V and 4 bases from J, the junction contained 6 bases not matched to a gene. Germline-derived CDR1 and CDR2 are GTSNPN and SVGIG (reference sequence). The CDR3 consists of 15 residues. The CDR3 nucleotides are TGTGCCTGGAGTTCCCCCGGGACAGGGAATCAGCCCCAGCATTTT. As protein: CAWSSPGTGNQPQHF. The entire variable domain, with the rest obtained from reference TRBV30 and TRBJ1-5, is as follows: SQTIHQWPATLVQPVGSPLSLECTVEGTSNPNLYWYRQAAGRGLQLLFYSVGIGQISSEVPQNLSASRPQDRQFILSSKKLLLSDSGFYLCAWSSPGTGNQPQHFGDGTRLSIL.

The gene calls are TRBV6-1 and TRBJ2-7, with 10 bases identical to TRBD2. This CDR3 has 16 residues. V trimming: 3 bases; J trimming: 3 bases; junction bases outside the gene matches: 8. The germline gives CDR1 MNHNS, CDR2 SASEGT. CDR3 residues: CASSEDGLAVVYEQYF. As DNA, the CDR3 is TGTGCCAGCAGTGAGGATGGACTAGCGGTAGTCTACGAGCAGTACTTC.

This clone was seen only a few times. V is TRBV9 and J is TRBJ2-2; 7 nucleotides align to TRBD2. V was pared by 4 bases and J by 5 bases, with 5 bases of the junction left unmatched. The CDR3 loop spans 14 amino acids. Germline V gives CDR1 SGDLS, CDR2 YYNGEE. The CDR3: CASSPGGGTGELFF. Here the CDR3 DNA reads TGTGCCAGCAGCCCCGGGGGAGGGACCGGGGAGCTGTTTTTT.

This CDR3 reads CASSSGQFTDTQYF. CDR3 DNA sequence: TGTGCCAGCAGCTCAGGACAGTTCACAGATACGCAGTATTTT. This chain uses TRBV5-4 with TRBJ2-3, with D perhaps matching TRBD1 (6 bases). Trimming removed 3 bases from V and 2 bases from J, with 10 bases in between. The CDR3 is made up of 14 amino acids. CDR1 SGHNT and CDR2 YYREEE come from the germline V gene (reference sequence).

This chain links TRBV5-5 with TRBJ1-5; 7 bases agree with TRBD1. Germline V CDR1 and CDR2: SGHKS, YYEKEE (reference sequence). The CDR3 consists of 15 residues. The junction had 6 bases not matched to a gene; V was cut back by 2 bases and J by 4 bases. CDR3 sequence: CASSFGGTENQPQHF. In DNA form, the CDR3 reads TGTGCCAGCAGCTTTGGCGGGACAGAAAATCAGCCCCAGCATTTT. Variable domain in full (rest from reference TRBV5-5 and TRBJ1-5): DAGVTQSPTHLIKTRGQQVTLRCSPISGHKSVSWYQQVLGQGPQFIFQYYEKEERGRGNFPDRFSARQFPNYSSELNVNALLLGDSALYLCASSFGGTENQPQHFGDGTRLSIL.

The chain uses TRBV6-2 or TRBV6-3 and TRBJ2-5; a possible D gene is TRBD2 (5 bases). Germline CDR1 and CDR2: MNHEY and SVGEGT. Trimming removed 0 bases at V and 5 bases at J, with 10 bases between. This CDR3 spans 14 amino acids. The CDR3 region has the DNA TGTGCCAGCAGTTACTCGGTAGCGCCGGAGACCCAGTACTTC. Translating it yields CASSYSVAPETQYF.

The chain employs TRBV9 and TRBJ1-1; D is ambiguous. The CDR3 length is 13 residues. Germline V gives CDR1 SGDLS, CDR2 YYNGEE. V dropped 4 bases and J dropped 8 bases, with 15 bases sitting between them. CDR3 bases: TGTGCCAGCAGCCCCTCAGTCAGCGGAGAAGCTTTCTTT. It is translated as CASSPSVSGEAFF.

This clone was seen just once. J is TRBJ2-1 and V is TRBV9; 12 bases line up with TRBD2. The germline gives CDR1 SGDLS, CDR2 YYNGEE. V gave up 3 bases and J gave up 7 bases; unmatched junction bases: 11. This CDR3 is built from 17 residues. The CDR3 loop reads CASSAQRGLAGWNEQFF. The CDR3 DNA is TGTGCCAGCAGCGCCCAGAGGGGACTAGCGGGCTGGAATGAGCAGTTCTTC.

Within the sample, this clone is large. J is TRBJ2-2 and V is TRBV2; 12 bases agree with TRBD2. Germline V gives CDR1 SNHLY, CDR2 FYNNEI. The length of the CDR3 is 16 residues. V gave up 4 bases and J gave up 6 bases; unmatched junction bases: 6. The CDR3 nucleotides are TGTGCCAGCAGTGTTCTAGCGGGAGGGGTCTCCGGGGAGCTGTTTTTT. It translates to CASSVLAGGVSGELFF.

The CDR3: CASGSGTGGVETQYF. The CDR3 coding sequence is TGTGCTAGTGGTTCCGGGACAGGGGGCGTAGAGACCCAGTACTTC. This sequence joins TRBV12-5 and TRBJ2-5, with 12 bases matching TRBD1. Per the germline V gene, CDR1 is LGHNT and CDR2 is FRNRAP. V dropped 4 bases and J dropped 4; count of bases not matched to a gene: 4. The CDR3 is made up of 15 amino acids.

This clone is deemed medium-sized. The chain joins TRBV6-1 to TRBJ1-2, with D perhaps TRBD1 (6 bases). CDR1 is MNHNS and CDR2 is SASEGT in the germline V gene. The CDR3 spans 13 residues. The germline V and J ends were trimmed by 2 bases and 3 bases, with 7 bases remaining between them. The DNA for the CDR3 is TGTGCCAGCAGTGAACGACAGGACTATGGCTACACCTTC. Translating it yields CASSERQDYGYTF.

This clone was counted a single time. The chain joins TRBV19 to TRBJ2-7, with a tentative D call TRBD1 (6 bases). The CDR3 loop spans 14 amino acids. Trimming cost V 0 bases and J 2 bases, with 8 bases left between them. Germline loops: CDR1 LNHDA, CDR2 SQIVND (reference sequence). CDR3 region: CASSIDAGAYEQYF. The DNA of the CDR3 is TGTGCCAGTAGTATAGACGCAGGGGCCTACGAGCAGTACTTC.

A single count supports this clone. The rearrangement links TRBV23-1 to TRBJ2-1; D is unclear. TRBV23-1 is filed as an ORF, its function uncertain. This CDR3 contains 13 residues. Trimming removed 3 bases from V and 8 bases from J, with 11 bases in between. The CDR3 coding sequence is TGCGCCAGCAGTCACCCCCGTTTCTATGAGCAGTTCTTC. This sequence encodes CASSHPRFYEQFF.

The rearrangement uses TRBV5-1 and TRBJ2-7; 7 nucleotides align to TRBD2. CDR1 is SGHRS, CDR2 YFSETQ, per germline. The junction had 4 bases not matched to a gene; V was cut back by 4 bases and J by 3 bases. The CDR3 contains 13 residues. CDR3 sequence (DNA): TGCGCCAGCAGCAAGACTAGCAACTACGAGCAGTACTTC. Translated, it gives CASSKTSNYEQYF.

Only one count was recorded for this clone. The chain couples TRBV21-1 to TRBJ2-7; the listed D gene, TRBD2, was not tested against the DNA. TRBV21-1 is marked as a pseudogene. The CDR3 covers 16 residues. The CDR3: CASSKGMSGTVYEQYF. DNA of the CDR3: TGTGCCAGCAGCAAAGGGATGAGCGGGACGGTTTACGAGCAGTACTTC.

Comment on this clone: At one end, the junction sequence differs from germline, possibly due to a read error. The V call is TRBV6-1, the J call TRBJ1-4, with D tentatively TRBD1 (6 bases). Germline values: CDR1 MNHNS, CDR2 SASEGT. The CDR3 sequence is 13 residues long. CDR3 nucleotide sequence: TGTGCCAGCGGTGATGGGGGCGAACGTAGCCTGTTTTTT. Translated: CASGDGGERSLFF.

The chain couples TRBV7-7 to TRBJ2-5; 14 bases agree with TRBD2. With the DNA end fitting TRBJ2-7 better, the J assignment may be wrong. Germline V lookup: CDR1 SSHAT, CDR2 FNYEAQ (reference sequence). This CDR3 region has 16 residues. CDR3: CASSPGLAGGGYEQYF. The CDR3 coding sequence is TGTGCCAGCAGCCCCGGACTAGCGGGAGGAGGTTACGAGCAGTACTTC.

The chain is built from TRBV7-8 and TRBJ2-1; 9 nucleotides agree with TRBD2. Trimming at V came to 4 bases and at J to 8 bases, leaving 12 bases not matched to a gene. The CDR3 loop spans 16 amino acids. Germline CDR1 and CDR2: SGHVS and FQNEAQ. The CDR3 bases are TGTGCCAGCAGCTCCGTTAGCGGGAGCCACTGGTATGAGCAGTTCTTC. Translating it yields CASSSVSGSHWYEQFF. The whole variable domain, remainder taken from reference TRBV7-8 and TRBJ2-1, is GAGVSQSPRYKVAKRGQDVALRCDPISGHVSLFWYQQALGQGPEFLTYFQNEAQLDKSGLPSDRFFAERPEGSVSTLKIQRTQQEDSAVYLCASSSVSGSHWYEQFFGPGTRLTVL.